This TCR beta chain was sequenced in a study of T cells after yellow fever vaccination. Study-wide results and caveats: Among primary-vaccination clones, most reappeared after the booster, at 95% to 96% for CD4 and more than 75% for CD8. Although most clonotypes did not, a small share appeared in both CD4 and CD8 compartments. Weaker, the secondary response peaked sooner, at day 5 versus 15.

TCRdb re-analysed the 5' RACE reads in MiXCR, keeping a single row per CDR3 protein. Here the sample spans roughly 170,000 distinct CDR3 sequences, roughly a tenth being singletons. On this clonotype: Its antigen is undetermined.

The CDR3 is made up of 13 amino acids. Trimming left V 3 bases short and J 6 bases short, with 11 bases between. Germline CDR1 reads SGHVS; CDR2 reads FQNEAQ. The sequenced sample was CD8+ T cells sorted from PBMCs, obtained 45 days after the yellow fever booster vaccination. This TCR was recovered from a man aged 18 to 29 who received the YFV17D yellow fever vaccine. The gene calls are TRBV7-8 and TRBJ1-1; D is ambiguous. CDR3: CASSFDKIAEAFF. In DNA form, the CDR3 reads TGTGCCAGCAGCTTTGATAAGATCGCTGAAGCTTTCTTT.